The clone carrying this T cell receptor beta chain was picked up a small number of times. This record comes from a study of T cells in Graves' hyperthyroidism and ophthalmopathy. Trimming removed 6 bases at V and 4 bases at J, with 17 bases between. Germline V lookup: CDR1 LNHDA, CDR2 SQIVND (reference sequence). The CDR3 loop spans 15 amino acids. The CDR3 regions of TCR beta were amplified from RNA transcripts. The primer set for the first-round RT-PCR of the TCR CDR3 was HTBI. In TCRdb, the multiplex PCR reads were re-called with MiXCR into one record per CDR3 protein. The sample records 300,000 to 450,000 distinct CDR3 sequences, 13% being singletons. It was uncontrolled infection, other autoimmune disease, pregnancy or lactation that excluded patients. Based on clinical symptoms, serum thyroxine and TRAb, thyroid ultrasound and orbital computed tomography, diagnoses were reached. PBMCs stemmed from approximately 9.1 ml fresh peripheral blood.

Sample: blood. The sequence derives from a man younger than 40 with Graves' hyperthyroidism that later progressed to Graves' ophthalmopathy. The chain couples TRBV19 to TRBJ2-3, with D perhaps TRBD1 (6 bases). The CDR3 here is CASSGQFHGADTQYF. CDR3 in DNA: TGTGCCAGTAGCGGACAGTTCCACGGGGCAGATACGCAGTATTTT. Using reference TRBV19 and TRBJ2-3 for the parts outside the CDR3, the full variable domain is DGGITQSPKYLFRKEGQNVTLSCEQNLNHDAMYWYRQDPGQGLRLIYYSQIVNDFQKGDIAEGYSVSREKKESFPLTVTSAQKNPTAFYLCASSGQFHGADTQYFGPGTRLTVL.